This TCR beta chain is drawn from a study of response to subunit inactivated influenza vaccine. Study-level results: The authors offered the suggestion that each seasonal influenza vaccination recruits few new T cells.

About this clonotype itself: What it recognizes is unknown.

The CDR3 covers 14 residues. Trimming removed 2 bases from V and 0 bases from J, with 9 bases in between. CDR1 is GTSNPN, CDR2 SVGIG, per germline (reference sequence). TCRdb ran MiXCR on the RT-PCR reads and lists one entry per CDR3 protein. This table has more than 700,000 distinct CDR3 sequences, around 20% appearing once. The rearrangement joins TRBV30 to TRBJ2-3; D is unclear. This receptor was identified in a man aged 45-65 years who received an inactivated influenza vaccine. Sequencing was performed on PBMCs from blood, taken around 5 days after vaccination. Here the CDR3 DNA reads TGTGCCTGGAGTTGGGCGGCTAGCACAGATACGCAGTATTTT. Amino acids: CAWSWAASTDTQYF.